This entry is about one T cell receptor (beta chain). No antigen is known for it. This sample is drawn from a study of graft-versus-host responses after intestinal transplantation. The CDR3 extends over 19 amino acids. The J segment lost 2 bases and the V segment lost 5 bases, leaving 16 bases of the junction unmatched. Germline V gene lookup returns CDR1 MNHEY and CDR2 SMNVEV (reference sequence). Method: immunoSEQ multiplex PCR; TCRdb's copy keeps in-frame clones and lacks some. Of tens of thousands of clones detected, 85% to 95% appear once; the ten largest clones hold more than 1.5%. Sample: unstimulated CD8+ T cells sorted from spleen or lymph node cells, taken before intestinal transplant. The V gene is TRBV27, the J gene TRBJ2-3, with TRBD1 identical over 10 bases. This receptor was obtained from a human donor who received an intestinal transplant. The CDR3 region is CASSPNGQGGGGYTDTQYF. CDR3 bases: TGTGCCAGCAGTCCGAACGGACAGGGGGGGGGTGGGTACACAGATACGCAGTATTTT.